Below, one TCR beta chain is given with its context. Its antigen is not identified. V lost 5 bases and J lost 2; bases outside the gene matches: 2. The germline V gene encodes CDR1 MNHNY and CDR2 SVGAGI (reference sequence). The CDR3 spans 14 residues. The source of the sample is a study of identifying expanded T cells in peripheral blood. Study results and limitations: Across healthy donors, higher total template counts meant significantly greater roughly 2-week count variance. About 1.2 clones differed between technical replicates, versus about 15 and 19 over time.

Assay used: immunoSEQ multiplex PCR; TCRdb lists only in-frame clones, some missing. The sample includes approximately 83,000 clones, 80% to 90% seen only once; the top ten take 3.5% to 5%. Sequenced: blood. The J gene is TRBJ2-5, the V gene TRBV6-6, with 10 bases that match TRBD1. This TCR came from a person aged 18-70 years in good health. CDR3 sequence: CASSRTGGQETQYF. The CDR3 DNA reads as TGTGCCAGCAGTCGGACAGGGGGACAAGAGACCCAGTACTTC.